This T cell receptor beta chain is drawn from a study of CD8+CD57+ T cells in acquired aplastic anemia. The template used for profiling TCR beta VDJ and CDR3 was genomic DNA. TCRdb passed the reads through MiXCR, listing each CDR3 protein once. The sample comprises some 180,000 distinct CDR3 sequences, less than 50% of which are singletons, and roughly 13% rests with the top ten. Flow cytometry had shown expanded CD8+CD57+ cells in the patients chosen for sequencing. Trimming removed 3 bases at V and 6 bases at J, with 25 bases between. The CDR3 contains 18 residues. Germline V lookup: CDR1 MGHDK, CDR2 SYGVNS.

This TCR was sampled from a human donor with aplastic anemia. This chain uses TRBV25-1 with TRBJ2-3, with a tentative D call TRBD2 (7 bases). Sequencing was carried out using sorted CD4+, CD8+, or CD8+CD57+ T cells (not recorded which) from PBMCs. CDR3 sequence reads: CASSEGGLGTRGGDTQYF. DNA of the CDR3: TGTGCCAGCAGTGAGGGGGGGCTCGGGACACGAGGCGGGGATACGCAGTATTTT.